This note documents a single T cell receptor (beta chain) sequence. No antigen is known for it. Second doses were pooled across both intervals (about 4 or about 12 weeks). Clones were sequenced by immunoSEQ multiplex PCR, and TCRdb holds only the in-frame ones, with some missing. The sample consists of 89,000 or so clones, around 90% of them appearing once. CDR1 and CDR2 from the germline V gene are GTSNPN and SVGIG (reference sequence). The CDR3 runs 15 residues. V was pared by 5 bases and J by 0 bases, with 16 bases between. The sample originates from a study of T cell responses to AZD1222 COVID-19 vaccine. Study results and caveats: Spike-specific TCR repertoires showed rising breadth and depth after two AZD1222 doses.

This receptor was taken from an adult who received the AZD1222 COVID-19 vaccine. The rearrangement joins TRBV30 to TRBJ1-2; D possibly corresponds to TRBD1 (6 bases). This specimen consisted of peripheral blood, obtained 28 days after the second AZD1222 dose. CDR3 DNA: TGTGCCTGGTTTCATCCGGGACAAACTAACTATGGCTACACCTTC. Translation: CAWFHPGQTNYGYTF.